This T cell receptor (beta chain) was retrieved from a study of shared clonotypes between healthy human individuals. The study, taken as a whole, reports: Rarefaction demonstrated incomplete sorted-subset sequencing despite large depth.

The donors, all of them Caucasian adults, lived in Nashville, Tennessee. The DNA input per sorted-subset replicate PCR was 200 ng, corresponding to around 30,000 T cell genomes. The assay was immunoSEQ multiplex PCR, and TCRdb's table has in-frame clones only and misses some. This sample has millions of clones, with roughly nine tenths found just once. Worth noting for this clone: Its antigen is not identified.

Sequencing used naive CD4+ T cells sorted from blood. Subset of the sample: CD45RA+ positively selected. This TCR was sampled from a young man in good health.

The CDR3 coding sequence is TGTGCCAGCAGCCAAGTTGGGGGGTCTGGAAACACCATATATTTT. Protein: CASSQVGGSGNTIYF. The chain has TRBV4-2 and TRBJ1-3, with a possible D match to TRBD1 (5 bases). Per the germline V gene, CDR1 is LGHNA and CDR2 is YNFKEQ. Trimming removed 1 base at V and 1 base at J, with 8 bases between. The CDR3 has 15 residues.